This T cell receptor (beta chain) was obtained from a study of CD8 T cells in Susac syndrome (dated by TCRdb to the late 2010s). About the investigation overall: Repertoire sequencing was used to test whether CD8+ T cell activation and differentiation in Susac syndrome was antigen driven. General findings and caveats noted by the study authors: The number of individuals in the TCR sequencing and HLA analysis was recognized as being relatively small.

Deletion took 0 bases off V and 8 bases off J, with a span of 25 bases between the germline ends. From cysteine to phenylalanine, the CDR3 is 18 amino acids long. Only the CDR3 DNA stays, 54 bases, in frame from base 1. According to the germline V gene (reference sequence), CDR1 reads LGHDT and CDR2 reads YNNKEL. Concerning this clonotype: Its specific antigen is unknown. No much larger clone exists at a distance of one base, and base qualities are not known.

High-throughput TCR beta sequencing profiled peripheral blood CD8+ and CD4+ T cells from healthy donors, Susac syndrome patients and multiple sclerosis patients. Treatment-naive patients with stable or active relapsing-remitting disease fulfilling revised McDonald criteria were used as multiple sclerosis controls. Bulk CD8+ and CD4+ T cells were purified by magnetic negative isolation, while CD8+ TEMRA cells were enriched using FACS. Blood was drawn into EDTA tubes, processed within 24 hours, and PBMCs were isolated by density gradient centrifugation. PBMCs intended for TCR sequencing were frozen in liquid nitrogen and were later thawed in a 37 degrees C water bath. The sorted or isolated CD4+, CD8+ and CD8+ TEMRA cells had a purity of 90% or higher. RNA was extracted using the RNeasy kit, and roughly 0.5 to 1 microgram was reverse transcribed with random hexamers. The immunoSEQ multiplex PCR assay, which covers 54 Vbeta and 13 Jbeta segments, was used to amplify TCR beta CDR3 regions. To correct PCR amplification bias, a synthetic template baseline was used for both primer optimization and computational correction. For the original study's pipeline: Reads were assigned to V, D and J genes according to IMGT and analyzed in immunoSEQ Analyzer, with only productive sequences retained. To calculate clonality, Shannon entropy was normalized by log2 of the number of productive unique sequences and then subtracted from one. Public and private clones were assessed among the 100 most prevalent clones of each patient and control. Clones were defined as Susac-specific when absent from the healthy and MS cohorts, from approximately 1,100 published viral clones and from other ImmuneACCESS disease sequences. The raw public data were reprocessed by TCRdb itself: fastp quality trimming at Q25, MiXCR clonotype calling, in-frame beta chains only. Every distinct CDR3 protein forms one entry, paired with its most common genes and DNA. Clone size and V and J calls follow TCRdb, not the original study. This sample has approximately 150,000 distinct CDR3 sequences in its table, and 95% of those were observed once. Of the sample, about 0.11% is held by the ten largest clones.

The sequence derives from a human donor with multiple sclerosis. The rearrangement combines TRBV3-1 with TRBJ1-2, with the D gene uncertain. The specimen sequenced was CD4+ T cells from PBMCs. The nucleotides read TGTGCCAGCAGCCAAGAGGGCCCAGACCCCTCGAGAAGGGTGGGCTACACCTTC. Its translation is CASSQEGPDPSRRVGYTF.